This T cell receptor (beta chain) came from a study of lymphopenia after photon versus proton radiotherapy. Notes on the study in general: After lymphocyte nadir, photon-treated repertoires showed oligoclonal expansion, especially CD8+ Temra.

Concerning this clone: Its antigen is undetermined. The junction shows a germline mismatch at one end, possibly a read error.

The CDR3 length is 14 residues. The germline V gene has CDR1 GTSNPN and CDR2 SVGIG (reference sequence). Measured with immunoSEQ multiplex PCR; TCRdb has only the in-frame clones, and not every one. The sample has about 19,000 clones, 75% to 95% seen once. This sequence originates from a man in his sixties with pancreatic cancer. The rearrangement links TRBV30 to TRBJ2-3; D may be TRBD2 (6 bases). This specimen was peripheral blood, taken from a patient treated with photon-based radiotherapy. DNA of the CDR3: TGTGCCTGCACTGGAGGCACTAGCACAGATACGCGGTATTTT. Its protein is CACTGGTSTDTRYF.